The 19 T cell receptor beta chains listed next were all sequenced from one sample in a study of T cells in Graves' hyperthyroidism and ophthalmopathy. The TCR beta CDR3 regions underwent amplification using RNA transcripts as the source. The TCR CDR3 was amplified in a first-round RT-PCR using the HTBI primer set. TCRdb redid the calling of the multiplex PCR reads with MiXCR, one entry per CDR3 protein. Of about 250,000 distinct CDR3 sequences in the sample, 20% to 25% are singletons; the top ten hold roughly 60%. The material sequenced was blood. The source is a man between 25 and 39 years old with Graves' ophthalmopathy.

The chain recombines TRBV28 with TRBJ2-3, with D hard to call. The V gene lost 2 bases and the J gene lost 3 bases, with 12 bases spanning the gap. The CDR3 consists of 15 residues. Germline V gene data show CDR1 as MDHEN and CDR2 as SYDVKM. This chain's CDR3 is CASSLPAGQTDTQYF. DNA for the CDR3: TGTGCCAGCAGTTTACCGGCTGGCCAAACAGATACGCAGTATTTT.

The CDR3 protein is CATSIGGGETQYF. The CDR3 coding sequence is TGTGCCACCAGTATCGGTGGCGGGGAGACCCAGTACTTC. V is TRBV15 and J is TRBJ2-5; D perhaps matches TRBD2 (5 bases). Deletions cut 6 bases from V and 5 bases from J, with 13 bases between. CDR1 is LNHNV and CDR2 is YYDKDF in the germline V gene (reference sequence). This CDR3 has 13 residues.

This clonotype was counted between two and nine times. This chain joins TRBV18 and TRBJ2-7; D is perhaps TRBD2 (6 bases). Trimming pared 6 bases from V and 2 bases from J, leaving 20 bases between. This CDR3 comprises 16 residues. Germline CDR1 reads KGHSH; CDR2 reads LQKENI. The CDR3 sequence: CASSPVLGLATYEQYF. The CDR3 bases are TGTGCCAGCTCCCCGGTTTTGGGACTCGCTACCTACGAGCAGTACTTC.

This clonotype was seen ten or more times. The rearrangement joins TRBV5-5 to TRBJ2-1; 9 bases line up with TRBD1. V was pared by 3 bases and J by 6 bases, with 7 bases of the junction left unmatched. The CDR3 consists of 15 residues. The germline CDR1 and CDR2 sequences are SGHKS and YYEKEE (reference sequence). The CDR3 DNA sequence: TGTGCCAGCAGCTCCGGGACAGGGTGGAGCAATGAGCAGTTCTTC. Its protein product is CASSSGTGWSNEQFF.

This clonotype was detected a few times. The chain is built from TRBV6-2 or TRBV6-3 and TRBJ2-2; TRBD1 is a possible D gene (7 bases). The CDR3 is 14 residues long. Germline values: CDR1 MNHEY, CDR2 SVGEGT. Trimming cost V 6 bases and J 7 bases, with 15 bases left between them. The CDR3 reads CASRKQGRLGELFF. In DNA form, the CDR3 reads TGTGCCAGCAGAAAACAGGGGAGGCTCGGGGAGCTGTTTTTT.

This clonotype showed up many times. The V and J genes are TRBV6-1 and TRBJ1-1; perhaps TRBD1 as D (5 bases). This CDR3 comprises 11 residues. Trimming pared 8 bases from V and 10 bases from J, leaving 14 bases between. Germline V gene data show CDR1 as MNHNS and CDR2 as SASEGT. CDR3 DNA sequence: TGTGCCAGCGTCCGGGGCGCAGGAGCTTTCTTT. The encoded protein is CASVRGAGAFF.

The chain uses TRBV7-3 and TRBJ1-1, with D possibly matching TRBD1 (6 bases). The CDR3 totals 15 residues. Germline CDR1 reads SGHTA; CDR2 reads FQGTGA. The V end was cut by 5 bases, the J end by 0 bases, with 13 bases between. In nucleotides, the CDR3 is TGTGCCAGCAGCCCCTCAGGGGACCTGAACACTGAAGCTTTCTTT. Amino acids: CASSPSGDLNTEAFF.

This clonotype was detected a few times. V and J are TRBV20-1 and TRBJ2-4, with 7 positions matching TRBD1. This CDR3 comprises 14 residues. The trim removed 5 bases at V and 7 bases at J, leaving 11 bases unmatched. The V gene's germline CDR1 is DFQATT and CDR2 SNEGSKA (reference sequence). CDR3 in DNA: TGCAGTGCTTCCTATGACAGGGATCGGAACATTCAGTACTTC. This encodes CSASYDRDRNIQYF.

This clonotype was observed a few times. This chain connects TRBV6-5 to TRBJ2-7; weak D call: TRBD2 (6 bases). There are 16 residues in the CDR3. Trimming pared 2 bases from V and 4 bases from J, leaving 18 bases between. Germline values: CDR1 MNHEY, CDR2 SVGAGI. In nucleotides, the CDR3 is TGTGCCAGCAGTTACACAGGCCCCGGAGGGACTTACGAGCAGTACTTC. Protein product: CASSYTGPGGTYEQYF.

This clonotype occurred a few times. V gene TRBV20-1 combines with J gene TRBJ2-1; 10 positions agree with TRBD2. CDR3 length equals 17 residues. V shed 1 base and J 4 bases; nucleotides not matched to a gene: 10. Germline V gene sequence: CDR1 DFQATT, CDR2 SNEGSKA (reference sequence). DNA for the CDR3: TGCAGTGCTAGAGGGCTAGCGGGAGTTTGGTCTTACAATGAGCAGTTCTTC. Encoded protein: CSARGLAGVWSYNEQFF.

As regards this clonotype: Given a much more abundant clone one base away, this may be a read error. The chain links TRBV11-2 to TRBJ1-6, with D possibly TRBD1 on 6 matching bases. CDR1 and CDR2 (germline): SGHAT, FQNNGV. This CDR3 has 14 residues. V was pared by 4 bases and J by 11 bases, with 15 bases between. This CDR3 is CASSSGGSGTPLHF. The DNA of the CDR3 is TGTGCCAGCAGCTCTGGGGGCAGTGGGACACCCCTCCACTTT.

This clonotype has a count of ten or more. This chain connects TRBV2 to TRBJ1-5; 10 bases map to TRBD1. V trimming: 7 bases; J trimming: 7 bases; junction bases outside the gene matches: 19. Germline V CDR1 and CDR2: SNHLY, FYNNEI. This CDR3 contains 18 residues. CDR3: CASTPSVGTGDFRQPQHF. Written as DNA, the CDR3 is TGTGCCAGCACCCCATCCGTCGGGACAGGGGATTTCCGACAGCCCCAGCATTTT. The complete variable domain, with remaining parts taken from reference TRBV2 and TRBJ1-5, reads EPEVTQTPSHQVTQMGQEVILRCVPISNHLYFYWYRQILGQKVEFLVSFYNNEISEKSEIFDDQFSVERPDGSNFTLKIRSTKLEDSAMYFCASTPSVGTGDFRQPQHFGDGTRLSIL.

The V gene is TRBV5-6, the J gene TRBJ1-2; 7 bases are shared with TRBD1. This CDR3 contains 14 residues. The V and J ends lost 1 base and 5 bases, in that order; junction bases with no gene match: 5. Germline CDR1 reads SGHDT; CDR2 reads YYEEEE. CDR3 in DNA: TGTGCCAGCAGCTTGAGACAGGGCCTGTATGGCTACACCTTC. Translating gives CASSLRQGLYGYTF.

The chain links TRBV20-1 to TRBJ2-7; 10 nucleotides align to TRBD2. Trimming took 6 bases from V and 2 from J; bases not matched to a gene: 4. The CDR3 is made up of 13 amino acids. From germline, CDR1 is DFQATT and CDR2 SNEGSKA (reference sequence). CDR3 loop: CSALSGRAYEQYF. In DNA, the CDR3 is TGCAGTGCCCTCAGCGGGAGGGCCTACGAGCAGTACTTC.

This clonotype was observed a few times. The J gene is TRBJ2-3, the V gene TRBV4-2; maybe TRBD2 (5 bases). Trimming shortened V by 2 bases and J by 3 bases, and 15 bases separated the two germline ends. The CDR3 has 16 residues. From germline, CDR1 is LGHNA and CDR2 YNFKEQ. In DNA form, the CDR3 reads TGTGCCAGCAGCCAATCCCTTCTCCCGGGAACAGATACGCAGTATTTT. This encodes CASSQSLLPGTDTQYF.

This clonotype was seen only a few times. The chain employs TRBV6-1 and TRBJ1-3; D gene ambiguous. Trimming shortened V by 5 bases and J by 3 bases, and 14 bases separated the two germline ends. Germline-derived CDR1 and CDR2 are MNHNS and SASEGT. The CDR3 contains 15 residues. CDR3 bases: TGTGCCAGCAGTCCACGGGTCCAGAGTGGAAACACCATATATTTT. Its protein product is CASSPRVQSGNTIYF.

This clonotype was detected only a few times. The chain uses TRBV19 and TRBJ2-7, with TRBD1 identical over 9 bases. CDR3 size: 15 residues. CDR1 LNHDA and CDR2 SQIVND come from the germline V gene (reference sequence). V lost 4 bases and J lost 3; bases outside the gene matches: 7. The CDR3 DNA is TGTGCCAGTAGTAGGGGGGACAGGGTTAACTACGAGCAGTACTTC. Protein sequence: CASSRGDRVNYEQYF.

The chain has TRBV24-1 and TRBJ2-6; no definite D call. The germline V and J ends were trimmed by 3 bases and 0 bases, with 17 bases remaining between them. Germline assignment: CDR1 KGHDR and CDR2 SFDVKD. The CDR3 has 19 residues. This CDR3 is CATSDPRRDGDSGANVLTF. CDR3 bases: TGTGCCACCAGTGATCCGCGCAGAGACGGAGACTCTGGGGCCAACGTCCTGACTTTC.

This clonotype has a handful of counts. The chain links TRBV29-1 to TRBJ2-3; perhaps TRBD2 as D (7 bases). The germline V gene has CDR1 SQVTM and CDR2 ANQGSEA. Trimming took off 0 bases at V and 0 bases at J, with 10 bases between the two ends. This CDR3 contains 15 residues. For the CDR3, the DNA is TGCAGCGTTGAAGATAGGGGGGGAAGCACAGATACGCAGTATTTT. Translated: CSVEDRGGSTDTQYF.